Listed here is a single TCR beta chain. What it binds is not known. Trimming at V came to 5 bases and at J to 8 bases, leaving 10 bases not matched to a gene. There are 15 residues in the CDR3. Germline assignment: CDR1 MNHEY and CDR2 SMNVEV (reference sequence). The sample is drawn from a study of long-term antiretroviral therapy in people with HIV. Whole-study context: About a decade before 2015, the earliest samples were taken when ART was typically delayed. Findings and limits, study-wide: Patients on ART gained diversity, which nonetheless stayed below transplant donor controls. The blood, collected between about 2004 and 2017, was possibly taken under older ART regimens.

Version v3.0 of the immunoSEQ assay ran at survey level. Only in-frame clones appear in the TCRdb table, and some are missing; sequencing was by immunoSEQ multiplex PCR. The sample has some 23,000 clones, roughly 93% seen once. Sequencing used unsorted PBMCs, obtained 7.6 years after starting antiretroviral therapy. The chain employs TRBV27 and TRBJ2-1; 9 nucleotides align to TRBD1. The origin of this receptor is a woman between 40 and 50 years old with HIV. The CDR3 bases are TGTGCCAGCAGTGACGCGGGACAGGGAGTCGATGAGCAGTTCTTC. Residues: CASSDAGQGVDEQFF.